One TCR beta chain is described in this entry. Original handling: Amplified reference gene primers provided the basis for estimating nucleated cell counts. Sequencing used immunoSEQ multiplex PCR; TCRdb keeps in-frame clones, though not all of them. That table gives V, J and clone size, and the DNA gave D and trimming. The sample lists under 250,000 clones; over 75% were seen once. The source of the sample is a study of blood T cell repertoires in COVID-19. The ends were cut back, 3 bases at V and 7 bases at J, with 10 bases in the middle. This CDR3 region has 13 residues. Germline V gene data show CDR1 as LNHDA and CDR2 as SQIVND (reference sequence).

The chain combines TRBV19 with TRBJ1-3; D is uncertain. The sequencing sample was made of peripheral blood. The TCR originated in a man between 50 and 59 years old with COVID-19, enrolled during active disease. As DNA, the CDR3 is TGTGCCAGTAGTATTGGTCTTGAGAACACCATATATTTT. Protein product: CASSIGLENTIYF.